A single sample is the source of the 15 T cell receptor beta chains below, sequenced in a study of beta chain features in type 1 diabetes (dated by TCRdb to between 2018 and 2020). The library relied on the immunoSEQ multiplex PCR assay. The entire amount of isolated RNA was reverse transcribed using the High Capacity cDNA Reverse Transcription Kit, so the sequenced TCRB transcripts were expressed ones. TCRdb re-hosts the immuneACCESS table, in-frame sequences only. Its copies lack some clones; in the studies checked, an unresolved V gene accounts for under half of them, and the cause for the rest is not known. This sample lists around 180,000 clones; about 13% were detected once. 0.62% of the sample goes to the ten largest clones. The specimen sequenced was central memory CD4+ T cells from blood. The receptors were sampled from a young woman in good health.

This clone was found many times. The genes are TRBV30 and TRBJ2-2, with unresolved D. CDR1 GTSNPN and CDR2 SVGIG come from the germline V gene (reference sequence). This CDR3 comprises 11 residues. V was trimmed by 2 bases and J by 6 bases, leaving 4 bases between them. CDR3 DNA sequence: TGTGCCTGGAGTTATTCCGGGGAGCTGTTTTTT. This gives the protein CAWSYSGELFF.

Written as DNA, the CDR3 is TGTGCCAGCAGTGAAGCGGGGGGTAGCGTGGGCGAGCAGTACTTC. Translating gives CASSEAGGSVGEQYF. The rearrangement links TRBV2 to TRBJ2-7, with a possible D match to TRBD2 (6 bases). CDR1 and CDR2 (germline): SNHLY, FYNNEI. This CDR3 is built from 15 residues. V was pared by 0 bases and J by 6 bases, with 15 bases between.

This clone was seen a few times. The chain joins TRBV7-9 to TRBJ2-3; 9 bases are shared with TRBD2. The ends lost 5 bases at V and 2 bases at J; junction bases unmatched: 11. CDR1 and CDR2 (germline): SEHNR, FQNEAQ (reference sequence). CDR3 length equals 17 residues. This CDR3 reads CASSPTRLAVNTDTQYF. In nucleotides, the CDR3 is TGTGCCAGCAGCCCCACCCGACTAGCGGTAAACACAGATACGCAGTATTTT.

The chain uses TRBV18 and TRBJ1-3; D is possibly TRBD1 (6 bases). The CDR3 contains 17 residues. Per the germline V gene, CDR1 is KGHSH and CDR2 is LQKENI. V dropped 2 bases and J dropped 3 bases, with 17 bases sitting between them. The CDR3 bases are TGTGCCAGCTCACCATCCGTCCCGGGACAAGGTGGAAACACCATATATTTT. It codes for CASSPSVPGQGGNTIYF.

The V and J genes are TRBV5-1 and TRBJ2-4; tentative D call: TRBD1 (6 bases). Per the germline V gene, CDR1 is SGHRS and CDR2 is YFSETQ. The CDR3 has 14 residues. Trimming took off 0 bases at V and 5 bases at J, with 9 bases between the two ends. This CDR3 is CASSLGNRENIQYF. CDR3 coding DNA: TGCGCCAGCAGCTTGGGAAACAGGGAAAACATTCAGTACTTC.

The chain has TRBV28 and TRBJ2-7, with a possible D match to TRBD1 (5 bases). The V gene's germline CDR1 is MDHEN and CDR2 SYDVKM. This CDR3 is built from 13 residues. The V end was cut by 6 bases, the J end by 5 bases, with 14 bases between. CDR3 loop: CASRNSGNHEQYF. In DNA, the CDR3 is TGTGCCAGCAGGAACTCAGGGAACCACGAGCAGTACTTC.

This clone has a handful of counts. The chain has TRBV6-5 and TRBJ2-7; possibly TRBD1 for D (6 bases). V lost 6 bases, J lost 1 base, and 16 bases lay in between. Germline lookup yields CDR1 MNHEY and CDR2 SVGAGI. This CDR3 is built from 15 residues. CDR3 nucleotide sequence: TGTGCCAGCAGGGCGACAGGTTCAGCTTCCTACGAGCAGTACTTC. Translated: CASRATGSASYEQYF.

The V and J genes are TRBV28 and TRBJ2-4; 10 nucleotides match TRBD1. Germline V gene sequence: CDR1 MDHEN, CDR2 SYDVKM. This CDR3 contains 14 residues. After removal of 5 bases from V and 7 bases from J, the junction contained 5 bases not matched to a gene. CDR3 residues: CASSRETGGNIQYF. In nucleotides, the CDR3 is TGTGCCAGCAGTCGTGAGACAGGGGGCAACATTCAGTACTTC.

This clone was found a few times. The sample has other DNA sequences that encode this CDR3 too. The chain employs TRBV28 and TRBJ2-1; D is undetermined. The CDR3 totals 11 residues. The V end was cut by 6 bases, the J end by 4 bases, with 4 bases between. The V gene's germline CDR1 is MDHEN and CDR2 SYDVKM. The DNA of the CDR3 is TGTGCCAGCAGCCTATACAATGAGCAGTTCTTC. This encodes CASSLYNEQFF. The full variable domain, in which reference TRBV28 and TRBJ2-1 provide the parts outside the CDR3, is DVKVTQSSRYLVKRTGEKVFLECVQDMDHENMFWYRQDPGLGLRLIYFSYDVKMKEKGDIPEGYSVSREKKERFSLILESASTNQTSMYLCASSLYNEQFFGPGTRLTVL.

The CDR3 sequence is CASRERGETQYF. CDR3 in DNA: TGTGCCAGCAGAGAAAGGGGAGAGACCCAGTACTTC. This chain links TRBV2 with TRBJ2-5; a possible D gene is TRBD1 (5 bases). Between the trimmed V and J ends, which lost 6 bases and 4 bases, there was a span of 9 bases. The V gene's germline CDR1 is SNHLY and CDR2 FYNNEI. The CDR3 runs 12 residues.

The chain employs TRBV30 and TRBJ2-1, with TRBD2 matching over 10 bases. The length of the CDR3 is 16 residues. Germline trimming cut 0 bases from V and 12 bases from J; bases unmatched to any gene: 14. Germline-derived CDR1 and CDR2 are GTSNPN and SVGIG (reference sequence). Written as DNA, the CDR3 is TGTGCCTGGAGTGTACAGCTCAGCGGGAGGGCCCCTGGGCAGTTCTTC. Translating it yields CAWSVQLSGRAPGQFF.

This clone was picked up a small number of times. The genes are TRBV2 and TRBJ1-5; the match to TRBD1 covers 8 bases. V lost 4 bases to trimming and J lost 5 bases; unmatched junction nucleotides: 7. The CDR3 extends over 15 amino acids. The V gene's germline CDR1 is SNHLY and CDR2 FYNNEI. CDR3 residues: CASSVTGDEYQPQHF. CDR3 nucleotides: TGTGCCAGCAGTGTGACAGGGGACGAGTATCAGCCCCAGCATTTT.

This clone was seen a handful of times. V usage is TRBV18 and J usage is TRBJ1-2; 7 bases are a match to TRBD1. Germline lookup yields CDR1 KGHSH and CDR2 LQKENI. This CDR3 has 13 amino acids. Losses at the gene ends were 3 bases for V and 7 bases for J; bases not matched to a gene: 5. The chain's CDR3 is CASSPQTGAGYTF. The CDR3 DNA reads as TGTGCCAGCTCACCGCAAACAGGGGCTGGCTACACCTTC.

J is TRBJ2-3 and V is TRBV6-5; 10 nucleotides match TRBD2. CDR1 MNHEY and CDR2 SVGAGI come from the germline V gene. V shed 5 bases and J 6 bases; nucleotides not matched to a gene: 5. The CDR3 extends over 14 amino acids. Written as DNA, the CDR3 is TGTGCCAGCAGTGAGGGTAGCGGGAGGGATACGCAGTATTTT. Its protein is CASSEGSGRDTQYF.

This chain links TRBV28 with TRBJ2-3, with 10 bases fitting TRBD1. Germline CDR1 MDHEN, CDR2 SYDVKM. The CDR3 extends over 15 amino acids. V was clipped by 5 bases and J by 3 bases; unmatched bases: 5. CDR3 DNA sequence: TGTGCCAGCAGTCAGAGGACAGGGGGGACAGATACGCAGTATTTT. Protein sequence: CASSQRTGGTDTQYF. The full variable domain, with the rest looked up from reference TRBV28 and TRBJ2-3, is DVKVTQSSRYLVKRTGEKVFLECVQDMDHENMFWYRQDPGLGLRLIYFSYDVKMKEKGDIPEGYSVSREKKERFSLILESASTNQTSMYLCASSQRTGGTDTQYFGPGTRLTVL.